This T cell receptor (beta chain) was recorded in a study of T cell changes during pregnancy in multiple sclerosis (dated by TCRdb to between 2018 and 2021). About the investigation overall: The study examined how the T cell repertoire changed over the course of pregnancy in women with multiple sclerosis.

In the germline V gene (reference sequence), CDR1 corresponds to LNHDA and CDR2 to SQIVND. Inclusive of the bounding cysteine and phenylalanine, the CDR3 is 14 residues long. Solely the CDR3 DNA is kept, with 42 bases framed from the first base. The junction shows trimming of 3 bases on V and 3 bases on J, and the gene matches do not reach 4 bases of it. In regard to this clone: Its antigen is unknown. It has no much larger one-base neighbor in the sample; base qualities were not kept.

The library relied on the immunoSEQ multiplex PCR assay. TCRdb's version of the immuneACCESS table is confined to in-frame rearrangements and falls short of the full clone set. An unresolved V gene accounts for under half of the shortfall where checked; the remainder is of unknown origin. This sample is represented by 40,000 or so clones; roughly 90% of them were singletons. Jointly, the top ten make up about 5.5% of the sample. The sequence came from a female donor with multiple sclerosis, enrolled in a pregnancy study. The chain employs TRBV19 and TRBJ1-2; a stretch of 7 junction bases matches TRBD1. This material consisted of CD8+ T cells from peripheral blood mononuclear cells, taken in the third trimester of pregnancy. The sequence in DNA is TGTGCCAGTAGTATGTTCACAGGGGACTATGGCTACACCTTC. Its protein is CASSMFTGDYGYTF.